Listed below are T cell receptor beta chains from one sample, sequenced in a study of blood T cell repertoires in COVID-19. Data came from immunoSEQ multiplex PCR; TCRdb stores just in-frame clones and leaves some out. This table holds roughly 390,000 clones, more than 70% found once. Sequenced sample: peripheral blood. Receptor source: a woman in her 30s with COVID-19, enrolled during active disease. CDR3s include the opening cysteine and the closing phenylalanine or tryptophan. Fields, in order: clone size, V gene, D gene, J gene, CDR3 DNA, CDR3 protein. The D gene is left open where the match is weak. Size values are once, few and many counts, or a class for expanded clones, and some rows have none.

>NA|TRBV4-3|TRBD1|TRBJ1-4
TGCGCCAGCAGCCAAGAGGGACAGGGATTTAATGAAAAACTGTTTTTT
CASSQEGQGFNEKLFF
>NA|TRBV2|TRBD1|TRBJ1-1
TGTGCCAGCCGTCACAGGGGGGGGAACACTGAAGCTTTCTTT
CASRHRGGNTEAFF
>NA|TRBV21-1|NA|TRBJ2-7
TGTGCCAGCAAGGGGCTCAACGGGAGGGTCCTCTACGAGCAGTACTTC
CASKGLNGRVLYEQYF
>NA|TRBV6-5|TRBD1|TRBJ2-4
TGTGCCAGCAGTTACTCCAGGGGGCAAAACATTCAGTACTTC
CASSYSRGQNIQYF
>once|TRBV2|TRBD1|TRBJ1-5
TGTGCCAGCAGTGAGGGGGGACAGGCAACGCCCCAGCATTTT
CASSEGGQATPQHF
>NA|TRBV7-9|NA|TRBJ2-5
TGTGCCAGCAGCTTAGGGAGTTTTCAAGAGACCCAGTACTTC
CASSLGSFQETQYF
>NA|TRBV19|NA|TRBJ1-2
TGTGCCAGTAGTCAACAGGCTTCTGGCTATGGCTACACCTTC
CASSQQASGYGYTF
>NA|TRBV5-1|TRBD1|TRBJ2-3
TGCGCCAGCAGCCGAGGGACAGGGGACACAGATACGCAGTATTTT
CASSRGTGDTDTQYF
>NA|TRBV19|NA|TRBJ1-1
TGTGCCAGTTCAGACCGAGGATACACTGAAGCTTTCTTT
CASSDRGYTEAFF
>NA|TRBV19|NA|TRBJ1-1
TGTGCCAGTAGTTTGTTTACGGGTAACACTGAAGCTTTCTTT
CASSLFTGNTEAFF
>once|TRBV4-3|NA|TRBJ2-7
TGCGCCAGCAGCCAGGCCTCTCGAGGGTACGAGCAGTACTTC
CASSQASRGYEQYF
>NA|TRBV7-9|TRBD2|TRBJ2-3
TGTGCCAGCAGCACAACTAGCGGCAGCACAGATACGCAGTATTTT
CASSTTSGSTDTQYF
>NA|TRBV9|TRBD1|TRBJ2-7
TGTGCCAGCAGCCCTACCTGGGACAGCGCAACCTACGAGCAGTACTTC
CASSPTWDSATYEQYF
>NA|TRBV29-1|NA|TRBJ2-2
TGCAGCGTCCTCTTTGGGGTCGGGAGAAGTGGAACCGGGGAGCTGTTTTTT
CSVLFGVGRSGTGELFF
>NA|TRBV15|NA|TRBJ2-7
TGTGCCATCAGCAGAGAGGAGGGAGGAAACTACGAGCAGTACTTC
CAISREEGGNYEQYF
>few|TRBV6-5|NA|TRBJ1-2
TGTGCCAGCAGCTCAGATTTCTATGGCTACACCTTC
CASSSDFYGYTF
>NA|TRBV9|NA|TRBJ2-4
TGTGCCAGCAGCGTAGGCGGTACCAAAAACATTCAGTACTTC
CASSVGGTKNIQYF
>few|TRBV5-1|NA|TRBJ2-7
TGCGCCAGCAGCTTGGATGGGAGTCGCTACGAGCAGTACTTC
CASSLDGSRYEQYF
>NA|TRBV10-1|TRBD1|TRBJ1-1
TGCGCCACCAGACAGGGGATAAACACTGAAGCTTTCTTT
CATRQGINTEAFF
>NA|TRBV27|NA|TRBJ1-2
TGTGCCAGCAGCTTCGGGGGGTCTTGGGGCTACACCTTC
CASSFGGSWGYTF
>NA|TRBV6-5|NA|TRBJ1-1
TGTGCCAGCAGTTACTCCCGGGGCACTGAAGCTTTCTTT
CASSYSRGTEAFF
>NA|TRBV28|NA|TRBJ1-5
TGTGCCAGCAGTTTGTCTGGGGGGAAAGGGCAGCCCCAGCATTTT
CASSLSGGKGQPQHF
>NA|TRBV10-3|TRBD1|TRBJ2-1
TGTGCCACTTCGGGAACGACAGGGGGTCAAAATGAGCAGTTCTTC
CATSGTTGGQNEQFF
>NA|TRBV7-2|NA|TRBJ2-5
TGTGCCAGCAGCTCGGTTCGGGAAGAGACCCAGTACTTC
CASSSVREETQYF
>NA|TRBV6-5|TRBD1|TRBJ1-1
TGTGCCAGCAGTTACCGAACAGGGGGCGCGGGCACTGAAGCTTTCTTT
CASSYRTGGAGTEAFF
>NA|TRBV11-2|NA|TRBJ2-3
TGTGCCAGCAGCTCAGGGTTATCACATACGCAGTATTTT
CASSSGLSHTQYF
>NA|TRBV30|TRBD2|TRBJ2-2
TGTGCCTGGAGTGCCCCCGGGAGGGCCGTGGGAACCGGGGAGCTGTTTTTT
CAWSAPGRAVGTGELFF
>few|TRBV6-2/TRBV6-3|TRBD1|TRBJ2-7
TGTGCCAGCAGTTATCCCCATCGTTCCGGGACAGGGAGCGAGCAGTACTTC
CASSYPHRSGTGSEQYF
>NA|TRBV2|TRBD1|TRBJ1-6
TGTGCCAGCAGTGACCGTGGACAGGGACAATCACCCCTCCACTTT
CASSDRGQGQSPLHF
>NA|TRBV5-6|TRBD2|TRBJ2-5
TGTGCCAGCAGCTTGGGCGGGGGGCAAGAGACCCAGTACTTC
CASSLGGGQETQYF
>once|TRBV7-2|TRBD2|TRBJ2-7
TGTGCCAGCAGCTTAGTAGCGGGAGACGGCTACGAGCAGTACTTC
CASSLVAGDGYEQYF
>once|TRBV7-3|NA|TRBJ2-5
TGTGCCAGCAGCTTACCTAGGGGGACCCAGTACTTC
CASSLPRGTQYF
>NA|TRBV14|TRBD2|TRBJ2-3
TGTGCCAGCAGCCCTACTAGCGGGAGGGCGCAGTATTTT
CASSPTSGRAQYF
>NA|TRBV11-2|NA|TRBJ2-7
TGTGCCAGCAGCAGAGACAGCCCTCGGGAGCAGTACTTC
CASSRDSPREQYF
>NA|TRBV5-4|TRBD1|TRBJ2-2
TGTGCCAGCAGCTTGGGGGGACAGGGAGACACCGGGGAGCTGTTTTTT
CASSLGGQGDTGELFF
>NA|TRBV7-9|NA|TRBJ2-2
TGTGCCAGCAGCTTACGTAGGGGCGGGGAGCTGTTTTTT
CASSLRRGGELFF
>NA|TRBV27|TRBD2|TRBJ2-1
TGTGCCAGCAGTCCTCGAGGAGCGGGAGGGCCGGGGGAGCAGTTCTTC
CASSPRGAGGPGEQFF
>NA|TRBV6-6|TRBD1|TRBJ1-1
TGTGCCAGCAACCCATCGACAGGGTTTAGCACTGAAGCTTTCTTT
CASNPSTGFSTEAFF
>NA|TRBV29-1|TRBD1|TRBJ2-1
TGCAGCGTTTCCCGGGACAGGGAATACAATGAGCAGTTCTTC
CSVSRDREYNEQFF
>NA|TRBV6-4|TRBD2|TRBJ2-1
TGTGCCAGCAGTGACTCACTAGCGAGCTCCTACAATGAGCAGTTCTTC
CASSDSLASSYNEQFF
>once|TRBV4-2|NA|TRBJ2-7
TGTGCCAGCAGCCATCGAACAGACTACCCTTTATCCGAGCAGTACTTC
CASSHRTDYPLSEQYF
>once|TRBV3-1/TRBV3-2|TRBD2|TRBJ2-5
TGTGCCAGCAGCCACCCGGGACTAGCGGGACAAGAGACCCAGTACTTC
CASSHPGLAGQETQYF
>NA|TRBV2|TRBD1|TRBJ1-2
TGTGCCAGCAGCGGACAGGGGGCTAGTGGCTACACCTTC
CASSGQGASGYTF
>NA|TRBV6-5|NA|TRBJ2-3
TGTGCCAGCAGTTACTCAGAACTCCCCACAGATACGCAGTATTTT
CASSYSELPTDTQYF
>NA|TRBV7-2|NA|TRBJ2-5
TGTGCCAGCAGCTTCGGACGGGAGACTCGGGAGACCCAGTACTTC
CASSFGRETRETQYF